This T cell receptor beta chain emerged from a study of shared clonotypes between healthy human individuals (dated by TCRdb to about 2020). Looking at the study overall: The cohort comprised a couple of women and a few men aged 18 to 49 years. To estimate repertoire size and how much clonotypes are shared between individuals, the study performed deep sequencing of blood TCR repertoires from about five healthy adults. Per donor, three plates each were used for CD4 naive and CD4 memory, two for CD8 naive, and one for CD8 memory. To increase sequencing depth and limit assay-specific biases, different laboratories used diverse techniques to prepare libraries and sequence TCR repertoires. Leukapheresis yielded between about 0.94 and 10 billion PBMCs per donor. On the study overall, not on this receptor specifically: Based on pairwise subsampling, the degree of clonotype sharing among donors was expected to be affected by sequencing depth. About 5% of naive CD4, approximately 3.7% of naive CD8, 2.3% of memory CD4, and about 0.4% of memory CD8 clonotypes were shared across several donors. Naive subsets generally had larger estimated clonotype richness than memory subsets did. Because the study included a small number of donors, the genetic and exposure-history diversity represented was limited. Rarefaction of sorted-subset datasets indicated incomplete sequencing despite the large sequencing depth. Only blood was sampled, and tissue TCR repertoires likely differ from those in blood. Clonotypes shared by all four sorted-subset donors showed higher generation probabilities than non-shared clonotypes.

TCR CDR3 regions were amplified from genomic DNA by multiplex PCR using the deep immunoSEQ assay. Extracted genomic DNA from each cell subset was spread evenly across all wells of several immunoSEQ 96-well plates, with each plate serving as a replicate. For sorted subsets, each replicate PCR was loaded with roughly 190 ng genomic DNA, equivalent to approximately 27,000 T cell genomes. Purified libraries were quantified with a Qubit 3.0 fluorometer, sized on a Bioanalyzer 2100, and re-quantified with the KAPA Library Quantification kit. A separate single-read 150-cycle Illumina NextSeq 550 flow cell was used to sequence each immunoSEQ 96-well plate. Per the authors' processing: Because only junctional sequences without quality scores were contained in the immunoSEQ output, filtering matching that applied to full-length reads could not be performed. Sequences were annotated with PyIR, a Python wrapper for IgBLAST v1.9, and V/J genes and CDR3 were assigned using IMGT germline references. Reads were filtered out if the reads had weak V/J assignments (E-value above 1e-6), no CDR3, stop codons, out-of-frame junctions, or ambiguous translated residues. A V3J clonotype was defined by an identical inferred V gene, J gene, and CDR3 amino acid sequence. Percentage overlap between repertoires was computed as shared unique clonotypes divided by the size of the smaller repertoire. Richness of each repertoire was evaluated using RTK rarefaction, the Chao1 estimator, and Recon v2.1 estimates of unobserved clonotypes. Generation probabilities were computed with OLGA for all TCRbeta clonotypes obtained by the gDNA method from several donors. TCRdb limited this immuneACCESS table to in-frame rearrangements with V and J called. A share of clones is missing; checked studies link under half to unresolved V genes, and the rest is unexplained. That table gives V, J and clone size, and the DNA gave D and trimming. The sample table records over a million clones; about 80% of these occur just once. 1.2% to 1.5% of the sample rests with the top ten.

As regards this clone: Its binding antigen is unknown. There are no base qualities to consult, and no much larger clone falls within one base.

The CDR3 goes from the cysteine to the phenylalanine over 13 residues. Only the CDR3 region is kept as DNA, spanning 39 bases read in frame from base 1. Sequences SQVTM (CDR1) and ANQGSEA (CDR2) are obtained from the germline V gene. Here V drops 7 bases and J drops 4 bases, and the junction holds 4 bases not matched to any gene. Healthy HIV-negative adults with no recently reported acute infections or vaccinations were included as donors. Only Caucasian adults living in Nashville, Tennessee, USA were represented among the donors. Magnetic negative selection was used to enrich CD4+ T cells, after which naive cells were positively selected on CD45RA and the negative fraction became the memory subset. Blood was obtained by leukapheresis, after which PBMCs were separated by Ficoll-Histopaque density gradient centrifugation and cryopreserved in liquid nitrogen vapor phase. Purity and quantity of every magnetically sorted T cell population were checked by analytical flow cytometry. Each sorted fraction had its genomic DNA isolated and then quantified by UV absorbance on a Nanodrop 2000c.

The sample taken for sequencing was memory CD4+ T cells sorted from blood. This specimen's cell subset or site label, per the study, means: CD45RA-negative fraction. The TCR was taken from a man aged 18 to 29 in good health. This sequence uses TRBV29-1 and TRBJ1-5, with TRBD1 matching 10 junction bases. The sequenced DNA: TGCAGCGCCGGGACAGGGGTTAATCAGCCCCAGCATTTT. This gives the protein CSAGTGVNQPQHF.